A single sample is the source of the 24 T cell receptor beta chains below, sequenced in a study of blood T cell dynamics during melanoma immunotherapy. The repertoire was sequenced with immunoSEQ multiplex PCR; TCRdb's copy has only in-frame clones and lacks some. Among under 20,000 clones, 70% to 90% were seen once, and the ten largest hold about 8%. The time point was: week 3, after first cycle of checkpoint inhibitor. Sequencing used blood, obtained from a patient treated with checkpoint blockade. These receptor sequences come from a human donor with melanoma.

This clone was recorded only once. The DNA of the CDR3 is TGCGCCAGCAGCTTGGCCGAAATGAACACTGAAGCTTTCTTT. It codes for CASSLAEMNTEAFF. The chain is built from TRBV5-1 and TRBJ1-1, with D unresolved. Germline loops: CDR1 SGHRS, CDR2 YFSETQ. The CDR3 runs to 14 residues. The V gene lost 0 bases and the J gene lost 0 bases, with 6 bases spanning the gap.

J is TRBJ2-2 and V is TRBV6-4; TRBD1 agrees at 7 bases. The CDR3 loop spans 16 amino acids. Per germline, CDR1 MRHNA and CDR2 SNTAGT. The ends lost 3 bases at V and 0 bases at J; junction bases unmatched: 4. CDR3 in DNA: TGTGCCAGCAGTGATAACAGGGGATCGAACACCGGGGAGCTGTTTTTT. This codes for CASSDNRGSNTGELFF.

The chain employs TRBV29-1 and TRBJ2-1, with D hard to call. The CDR3 runs 15 residues. In germline, CDR1 is SQVTM, CDR2 ANQGSEA. V was clipped by 0 bases and J by 4 bases, with 13 bases between them. CDR3 protein: CSVEERTAVYNEQFF. In nucleotides, the CDR3 is TGCAGCGTTGAAGAACGTACGGCCGTTTACAATGAGCAGTTCTTC.

This chain uses TRBV2 with TRBJ1-6; D unresolved. Germline CDR1 is SNHLY and CDR2 is FYNNEI. This CDR3 is built from 13 residues. V lost 0 bases, J lost 9 bases, and 6 bases lay in between. DNA for the CDR3: TGTGCCAGCAGTGAAGCTTGGATTTCACCCCTCCACTTT. It is translated as CASSEAWISPLHF.

The chain combines TRBV30 with TRBJ2-7, with 8 bases lining up with TRBD2. The junction had 8 bases not matched to a gene; V was cut back by 3 bases and J by 1 base. The length of the CDR3 is 15 residues. The germline V gene encodes CDR1 GTSNPN and CDR2 SVGIG (reference sequence). The chain's CDR3 is CAWRLSGRKSYEQYF. CDR3 nucleotides: TGTGCCTGGAGGCTCAGCGGGAGAAAGTCCTACGAGCAGTACTTC.

A single count supports this clone. The CDR3 carries no conserved terminal phenylalanine or tryptophan, so it likely arises from a read error. The rearrangement uses TRBV5-6 and TRBJ2-7, with a weak D call TRBD1 (6 bases). CDR3 length equals 14 residues. Germline assignment: CDR1 SGHDT and CDR2 YYEEEE. Trimming took 2 bases from V and 0 from J, leaving 9 bases between them. The CDR3 is CASSFRDTSYEQYL. DNA of the CDR3: TGTGCCAGCAGCTTCCGGGACACCTCCTACGAGCAGTACCTC.

The rearrangement links TRBV10-3 to TRBJ1-1; 8 nucleotides match TRBD1. CDR3 length: 17 amino acids. The V and J ends lost 5 bases and 2 bases, in that order; junction bases with no gene match: 13. The germline CDR1 and CDR2 sequences are ENHRY and SYGVKD. The chain's CDR3 is CAISSTWTSGGNTEAFF. CDR3 coding DNA: TGTGCCATCAGTTCTACCTGGACCTCAGGGGGCAACACTGAAGCTTTCTTT.

The genes are TRBV30 and TRBJ1-3; D not resolved. The CDR3 consists of 17 residues. Germline V gene sequence: CDR1 GTSNPN, CDR2 SVGIG (reference sequence). V lost 0 bases, J lost 0 bases, and 15 bases lay in between. The CDR3 is CAWSVLREWLSGNTIYF. CDR3 nucleotide sequence: TGTGCCTGGAGTGTCTTGAGGGAGTGGCTCTCTGGAAACACCATATATTTT. Combining the CDR3 with reference TRBV30 and TRBJ1-3 gives the whole variable domain SQTIHQWPATLVQPVGSPLSLECTVEGTSNPNLYWYRQAAGRGLQLLFYSVGIGQISSEVPQNLSASRPQDRQFILSSKKLLLSDSGFYLCAWSVLREWLSGNTIYFGEGSWLTVV.

The V and J genes are TRBV6-1 and TRBJ2-5; D might be TRBD1 (6 bases). Germline assignment: CDR1 MNHNS and CDR2 SASEGT. V dropped 1 base and J dropped 9 bases, with 12 bases sitting between them. The CDR3 is 13 residues long. The CDR3 loop is CASSEVSGVAQYF. In nucleotides, the CDR3 is TGTGCCAGCAGTGAAGTATCAGGGGTGGCCCAGTACTTC.

The gene calls are TRBV13 and TRBJ2-2; 13 bases are shared with TRBD2. The CDR3 loop spans 16 amino acids. Germline lookup yields CDR1 PRHDT and CDR2 FYEKMQ (reference sequence). V lost 7 bases, J lost 4 bases, and 6 bases stayed unmatched. CDR3 in DNA: TGTGCCAGCACCCCACGGACTAGCGGGAGCACCGGGGAGCTGTTTTTT. This gives the protein CASTPRTSGSTGELFF.

The V and J genes are TRBV28 and TRBJ1-6; no clear D gene. The V gene's germline CDR1 is MDHEN and CDR2 SYDVKM. The CDR3 consists of 16 residues. V was clipped by 6 bases and J by 0 bases, with 12 bases between them. CDR3 in DNA: TGTGCCAGCAGCGCGATGAGTCTCTCCTATAATTCACCCCTCCACTTT. Its protein is CASSAMSLSYNSPLHF. The full variable domain, with the rest looked up from reference TRBV28 and TRBJ1-6, is DVKVTQSSRYLVKRTGEKVFLECVQDMDHENMFWYRQDPGLGLRLIYFSYDVKMKEKGDIPEGYSVSREKKERFSLILESASTNQTSMYLCASSAMSLSYNSPLHFGNGTRLTVT.

J is TRBJ2-3 and V is TRBV29-1, with 11 bases that match TRBD1. Germline CDR1 SQVTM, CDR2 ANQGSEA. Trimming at V came to 5 bases and at J to 7 bases, leaving 11 bases not matched to a gene. The CDR3 runs 15 residues. CDR3 DNA sequence: TGCAGCGTTCTGGTTTTGGACAGGGGGCTGTATACGCAGTATTTT. Protein sequence: CSVLVLDRGLYTQYF.

This chain joins TRBV5-6 and TRBJ2-7; D is ambiguous. Germline CDR1 is SGHDT and CDR2 is YYEEEE. V was shortened by 0 bases and J by 12 bases, with 13 bases between the two germline ends. This CDR3 comprises 12 residues. CDR3 sequence: CASSLGVGQAYF. The DNA of the CDR3 is TGTGCCAGCAGCTTGGGAGTCGGTCAGGCGTACTTC.

V and J are TRBV5-4 and TRBJ2-3, with D tentatively TRBD1 (6 bases). Germline values: CDR1 SGHNT, CDR2 YYREEE (reference sequence). V was shortened by 4 bases and J by 0 bases, with 12 bases between the two germline ends. The CDR3 runs to 15 residues. In nucleotides, the CDR3 is TGTGCCAGCAGCAACGGACAGTCTAGCACAGATACGCAGTATTTT. This encodes CASSNGQSSTDTQYF.

The sample holds one count of this clone. The rearrangement links TRBV6-5 to TRBJ2-5; D gene ambiguous. Near its end, the DNA agrees better with TRBJ2-7, so the J call may be wrong. The CDR3 has 14 residues. Germline lookup yields CDR1 MNHEY and CDR2 SVGAGI. The CDR3 bases are TGTGCCAGCAGACTCTCTAACCTGGCCTACGAGCAGTACTTC. Its translation: CASRLSNLAYEQYF.

The J gene is TRBJ1-1, the V gene TRBV5-4, with D unclear. Germline V CDR1 and CDR2: SGHNT, YYREEE (reference sequence). The CDR3 has 15 residues. Trimming cost V 1 base and J 4 bases, with 14 bases left between them. The CDR3 coding sequence is TGTGCCAGCAGCTTGCCTGAAGAAGAGGGCACTGAAGCTTTCTTT. It translates to CASSLPEEEGTEAFF. The full variable domain, with the rest looked up from reference TRBV5-4 and TRBJ1-1, is ETGVTQSPTHLIKTRGQQVTLRCSSQSGHNTVSWYQQALGQGPQFIFQYYREEENGRGNFPPRFSGLQFPNYSSELNVNALELDDSALYLCASSLPEEEGTEAFFGQGTRLTVV.

In its sample, this clone was seen once. The chain links TRBV9 to TRBJ2-2; 7 bases fit TRBD2. This CDR3 has 16 residues. CDR1 SGDLS and CDR2 YYNGEE come from the germline V gene. Unmatched junction bases numbered 9, after V lost 4 bases and J lost 3 bases. The CDR3 bases are TGTGCCAGCAGCACCGGACCAGCGGGATACACCGGGGAGCTGTTTTTT. Translation gives CASSTGPAGYTGELFF.

The chain carries TRBV13 and TRBJ2-3; 7 bases map to TRBD2. CDR1 is PRHDT and CDR2 is FYEKMQ in the germline V gene (reference sequence). The CDR3 has 18 residues. The V gene end was trimmed by 5 bases and the J gene end by 2 bases; junction bases not matched to a gene: 16. CDR3 loop: CASSPPWGGSSDTDTQYF. The CDR3 DNA follows: TGTGCCAGCAGCCCCCCGTGGGGGGGTTCCTCCGACACAGATACGCAGTATTTT.

V is TRBV27 and J is TRBJ2-1; 10 bases match TRBD2. The germline CDR1 and CDR2 sequences are MNHEY and SMNVEV (reference sequence). The CDR3 runs 15 residues. Trimming at V came to 6 bases and at J to 6 bases, leaving 8 bases not matched to a gene. CDR3: CASRLAGGWGNEQFF. The CDR3 nucleotides read TGTGCCAGCAGGTTAGCGGGAGGATGGGGCAATGAGCAGTTCTTC.

The rearrangement links TRBV19 to TRBJ2-1; 7 bases agree with TRBD1. CDR1 and CDR2 from the germline V gene are LNHDA and SQIVND (reference sequence). V lost 6 bases and J lost 7; bases outside the gene matches: 6. The length of the CDR3 is 13 residues. The CDR3 DNA is TGTGCCAGTAGCTGGGACAGAAAGAATGAGCAGTTCTTC. Translation: CASSWDRKNEQFF.

The chain joins TRBV28 to TRBJ2-1, with a tentative D call TRBD2 (5 bases). This CDR3 has 11 residues. With 4 bases removed from V and 9 bases from J, the gap between germline ends came to 7 bases. Germline loops: CDR1 MDHEN, CDR2 SYDVKM. This CDR3 is CASSWESEQFF. The CDR3 DNA sequence: TGTGCCAGCAGTTGGGAGTCTGAGCAGTTCTTC.

The chain recombines TRBV29-1 with TRBJ2-7, with a possible D match to TRBD1 (7 bases). The CDR3 totals 12 residues. Germline V lookup: CDR1 SQVTM, CDR2 ANQGSEA. Trimming took 6 bases from V and 4 from J, leaving 13 bases between them. CDR3 DNA sequence: TGCAGCGTGGAGGGACAGAAATACGAGCAGTACTTC. Translating gives CSVEGQKYEQYF.

This rearrangement joins TRBV7-6 to TRBJ2-7; tentatively, D is TRBD2 (8 bases). The CDR3 is 14 residues long. Deletions cut 5 bases from V and 6 bases from J, with 17 bases between. Germline CDR1 reads SGHVS; CDR2 reads FNYEAQ. CDR3 loop: CASSVKGAGGEQYF. CDR3 DNA sequence: TGTGCCAGCAGCGTAAAGGGGGCGGGGGGCGAGCAGTACTTC.

The chain employs TRBV5-5 and TRBJ1-2, with D possibly TRBD1 on 6 matching bases. The germline gives CDR1 SGHKS, CDR2 YYEKEE (reference sequence). Between the trimmed V and J ends, which lost 0 bases and 3 bases, there was a span of 15 bases. The CDR3 loop spans 16 amino acids. DNA of the CDR3: TGTGCCAGCAGCTTGGGTTTTGGACAGACCTACTATGGCTACACCTTC. Its translation: CASSLGFGQTYYGYTF.